Detailed here is one T cell receptor beta chain. Its antigen is not identified. This record belongs to a study of cytotoxic CD8 clonotypes in ibrutinib-treated CLL. General study results and limits: Clonality went higher at ibrutinib response and then dropped back toward baseline at progression.

Sequenced by immunoSEQ multiplex PCR; TCRdb stores in-frame clones only, minus some. The table includes over 110,000 clones, approximately 90% detected once. The sample here was PBMCs, taken after 12 months of ibrutinib treatment. This TCR was recovered from a human donor with chronic lymphocytic leukemia.

The CDR3 DNA sequence: TGTGCCAGCAGTTTCGGGGGGGAGGGGTTTCCCTACGAGCAGTACTTC. This codes for CASSFGGEGFPYEQYF. This chain joins TRBV27 and TRBJ2-7, with 8 bases matching TRBD2. Germline V CDR1 and CDR2: MNHEY, SMNVEV (reference sequence). This CDR3 region has 16 residues. V dropped 3 bases and J dropped 2; count of bases not matched to a gene: 9.